The 17 T cell receptor beta chains below all came from one sample that was sequenced in a study of cytomegalovirus exposure and HLA in healthy donors. PCR employed 60 Vbeta and 13 Jbeta primers. The data were produced by immunoSEQ multiplex PCR, yet TCRdb's version contains in-frame clones alone and is incomplete. This table holds more than 95,000 clones, 60% to 75% found once. Sample: PBMCs. Receptors were obtained from a man aged 60-69 years in good health and CMV-seronegative.

The V gene is TRBV28, the J gene TRBJ1-1, with TRBD1 as a possible D gene (6 bases). This CDR3 comprises 16 residues. The germline V gene has CDR1 MDHEN and CDR2 SYDVKM. The ends were cut back, 3 bases at V and 5 bases at J, with 19 bases in the middle. For the CDR3, the DNA is TGTGCCAGCAGTTTTGGGGGAGGGGGTTTGGGGACTGAAGCTTTCTTT. Translating gives CASSFGGGGLGTEAFF.

This chain links TRBV5-1 with TRBJ2-1, with D perhaps matching TRBD2 (6 bases). The length of the CDR3 is 18 residues. Germline values: CDR1 SGHRS, CDR2 YFSETQ. The V end lost 0 bases, the J end lost 2 bases, and 18 bases lay between the germline ends. CDR3 sequence (DNA): TGCGCCAGCAGCTTGGCCGTCAGTGGAGGGAGCGCCTACAATGAGCAGTTCTTC. Its protein product is CASSLAVSGGSAYNEQFF. Variable domain in full (rest from reference TRBV5-1 and TRBJ2-1): KAGVTQTPRYLIKTRGQQVTLSCSPISGHRSVSWYQQTPGQGLQFLFEYFSETQRNKGNFPGRFSGRQFSNSRSEMNVSTLELGDSALYLCASSLAVSGGSAYNEQFFGPGTRLTVL.

The genes are TRBV6-1 and TRBJ2-1; TRBD2 agrees at 10 bases. The V segment lost 11 bases and the J segment 8 bases; nucleotides outside the gene matches: 9. Germline V gives CDR1 MNHNS, CDR2 SASEGT. The CDR3 length is 13 residues. This chain's CDR3 is CAGRLAGVHEQFF. CDR3 coding DNA: TGTGCCGGGCGGCTAGCGGGAGTCCATGAGCAGTTCTTC.

This chain uses TRBV18 with TRBJ2-2; weak D call: TRBD1 (5 bases). Germline CDR1 reads KGHSH; CDR2 reads LQKENI. CDR3 size: 15 residues. The V gene lost 2 bases and the J gene lost 1 base, with 8 bases spanning the gap. CDR3 region: CASSPSQGNTGELFF. CDR3 bases: TGTGCCAGCTCACCATCTCAGGGGAACACCGGGGAGCTGTTTTTT.

V and J are TRBV5-1 and TRBJ2-5; D is possibly TRBD2 (5 bases). Trimming cost V 2 bases and J 2 bases, with 10 bases left between them. Germline lookup yields CDR1 SGHRS and CDR2 YFSETQ. The CDR3 is made up of 14 amino acids. The CDR3 DNA reads as TGCGCCAGCAGCTTAATTGGGGAGCAAGAGACCCAGTACTTC. Translation gives CASSLIGEQETQYF.

The chain couples TRBV6-6 to TRBJ1-4, with a tentative D call TRBD1 (6 bases). Germline V gene lookup returns CDR1 MNHNY and CDR2 SVGAGI (reference sequence). V dropped 2 bases and J dropped 5 bases, with 12 bases sitting between them. The CDR3 runs 15 residues. CDR3 sequence: CASSYRGGVNEKLFF. In DNA, the CDR3 is TGTGCCAGCAGTTACAGGGGGGGGGTAAATGAAAAACTGTTTTTT.

The rearrangement links TRBV21-1 to TRBJ2-5; TRBD1, the table's D call, was not compared with the DNA. TRBV21-1 is termed a pseudogene. This CDR3 spans 16 amino acids. The CDR3 region has the DNA TGTGCCAGCAGCAATCTTCCCCACAGGGTCGGGGAGACCCAGTACTTC. Its protein product is CASSNLPHRVGETQYF.

The count of this clone is one. The V call is TRBV15, the J call TRBJ1-1, with no clear D. The CDR3 extends over 14 amino acids. V was trimmed by 6 bases and J by 1 base, leaving 12 bases between them. Germline loops: CDR1 LNHNV, CDR2 YYDKDF (reference sequence). The CDR3 sequence is CATSLRGWNTEAFF. The CDR3 nucleotides read TGTGCCACCAGTTTGAGAGGGTGGAACACTGAAGCTTTCTTT.

The rearrangement joins TRBV30 to TRBJ1-2; D is uncertain. V shed 0 bases and J shed 4 bases, with 12 bases lying between them. The CDR3 has 14 amino acids. Per the germline V gene, CDR1 is GTSNPN and CDR2 is SVGIG (reference sequence). This CDR3 reads CAWSVSVRGYGYTF. CDR3 nucleotide sequence: TGTGCCTGGAGTGTATCGGTTAGAGGCTATGGCTACACCTTC.

In its sample, this clone was seen once. The rearrangement links TRBV29-1 to TRBJ2-1, with D perhaps matching TRBD1 (6 bases). The CDR3 loop spans 14 amino acids. Germline CDR1 is SQVTM and CDR2 is ANQGSEA. Deletions cut 6 bases from V and 8 bases from J, with 20 bases between. The CDR3 loop reads CSVTTYFRGDEQFF. CDR3 DNA sequence: TGCAGCGTAACTACCTACTTCAGGGGTGATGAGCAGTTCTTC.

The rearrangement links TRBV5-6 to TRBJ2-5, with a possible D match to TRBD1 (6 bases). The CDR3 sequence is 14 residues long. From germline, CDR1 is SGHDT and CDR2 YYEEEE. The ends were cut back, 0 bases at V and 4 bases at J, with 10 bases in the middle. The CDR3 sequence is CASSLAGVGETQYF. The DNA for the CDR3 is TGTGCCAGCAGCTTGGCAGGGGTCGGAGAGACCCAGTACTTC.

This clone was seen only a few times. In the same sample, other DNA sequences code for this CDR3. The gene calls are TRBV6-5 and TRBJ1-2; tentative D call: TRBD1 (6 bases). V shed 6 bases and J shed 2 bases, with 10 bases lying between them. Germline CDR1 reads MNHEY; CDR2 reads SVGAGI. The CDR3 runs to 13 residues. CDR3 sequence (DNA): TGTGCCAGCAGACCTCAGGGGAACTATGGCTACACCTTC. It translates to CASRPQGNYGYTF.

The rearrangement links TRBV5-1 to TRBJ1-1; possibly TRBD1 for D (6 bases). The V end lost 4 bases, the J end lost 1 base, and 11 bases lay between the germline ends. Germline V gives CDR1 SGHRS, CDR2 YFSETQ. The CDR3 has 14 amino acids. CDR3 DNA: TGCGCCAGCAGCCTACCGGACAGGAACACTGAAGCTTTCTTT. Amino acid sequence: CASSLPDRNTEAFF.

The chain couples TRBV28 to TRBJ2-5, with 7 nucleotides matching TRBD2. Near its end, the DNA agrees better with TRBJ2-7, so the J call may be wrong. Germline CDR1 is MDHEN and CDR2 is SYDVKM. The CDR3 is made up of 13 amino acids. In DNA form, the CDR3 reads TGTGCCAGCAGTTTTAGCGGGCGCTACGAGCAGTACTTC. This sequence encodes CASSFSGRYEQYF.

The rearrangement uses TRBV4-1 and TRBJ2-7; D unresolved. Germline-derived CDR1 and CDR2 are MGHRA and YSYEKL. CDR3 length: 15 residues. Trimming took 1 base from V and 3 from J, leaving 13 bases between them. The CDR3 DNA reads TGCGCCAGCAGCCAAGTAAGCGACGTAGTCTACGAGCAGTACTTC. Protein: CASSQVSDVVYEQYF.

V usage is TRBV29-1 and J usage is TRBJ2-1, with TRBD1 matching over 8 bases. CDR1 and CDR2 from the germline V gene are SQVTM and ANQGSEA. Trimming at V came to 5 bases and at J to 7 bases, leaving 7 bases not matched to a gene. The CDR3 covers 13 residues. The chain's CDR3 is CSVRTGPVNEQFF. CDR3 DNA: TGCAGCGTTCGGACAGGGCCAGTAAATGAGCAGTTCTTC.

In this sample, this clone turned up a few times. The chain links TRBV18 to TRBJ1-1; possibly TRBD1 for D (5 bases). The V gene's germline CDR1 is KGHSH and CDR2 LQKENI. This CDR3 has 18 residues. With 5 bases removed from V and 4 bases from J, the gap between germline ends came to 26 bases. CDR3 region: CASSFVILGSGVGTEAFF. CDR3 nucleotides: TGTGCCAGCTCATTTGTCATTTTGGGCTCGGGGGTAGGCACTGAAGCTTTCTTT.